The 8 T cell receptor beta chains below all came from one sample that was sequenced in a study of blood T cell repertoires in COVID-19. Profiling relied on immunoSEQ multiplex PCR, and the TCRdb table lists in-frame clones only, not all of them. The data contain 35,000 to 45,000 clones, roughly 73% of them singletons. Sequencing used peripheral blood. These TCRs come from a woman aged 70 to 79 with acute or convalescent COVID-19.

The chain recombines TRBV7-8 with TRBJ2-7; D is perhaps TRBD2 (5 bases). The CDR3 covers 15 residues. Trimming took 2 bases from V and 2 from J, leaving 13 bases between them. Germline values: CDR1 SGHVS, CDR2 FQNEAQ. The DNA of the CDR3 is TGTGCCAGCAGCTTATCCCGGACTGTTACCTACGAGCAGTACTTC. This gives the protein CASSLSRTVTYEQYF.

As DNA, the CDR3 is TGTGCCAGCAGTTTGGGGGCTAGCGGGGCGCGGGGGCAGTTCTTC. Its protein is CASSLGASGARGQFF. The chain carries TRBV27 and TRBJ2-1, with 9 bases identical to TRBD2. CDR1 and CDR2 (germline): MNHEY, SMNVEV (reference sequence). The J segment lost 12 bases and the V segment lost 3 bases, leaving 12 bases of the junction unmatched. This CDR3 comprises 15 residues.

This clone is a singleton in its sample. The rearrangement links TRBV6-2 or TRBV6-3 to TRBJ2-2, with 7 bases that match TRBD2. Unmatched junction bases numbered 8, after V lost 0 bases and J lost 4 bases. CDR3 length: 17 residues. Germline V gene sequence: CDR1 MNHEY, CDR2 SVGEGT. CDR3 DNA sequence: TGTGCCAGCAGTTACTCGAGTACGGCGGGGGTCACCGGGGAGCTGTTTTTT. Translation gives CASSYSSTAGVTGELFF.

CDR3: CASSNSGFYGYTF. CDR3 nucleotide sequence: TGTGCCAGCAGTAACTCAGGGTTCTATGGCTACACCTTC. The chain uses TRBV7-9 and TRBJ1-2, with D maybe TRBD1 (5 bases). The CDR3 has 13 amino acids. Germline V gene data show CDR1 as SEHNR and CDR2 as FQNEAQ (reference sequence). The V gene lost 6 bases and the J gene lost 4 bases, with 12 bases spanning the gap.

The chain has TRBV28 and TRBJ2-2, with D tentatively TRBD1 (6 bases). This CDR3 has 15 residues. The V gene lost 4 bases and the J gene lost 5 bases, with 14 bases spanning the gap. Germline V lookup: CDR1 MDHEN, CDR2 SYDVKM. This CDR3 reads CASSYPFGQTGELFF. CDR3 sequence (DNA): TGTGCCAGCAGTTACCCCTTTGGACAGACCGGGGAGCTGTTTTTT.

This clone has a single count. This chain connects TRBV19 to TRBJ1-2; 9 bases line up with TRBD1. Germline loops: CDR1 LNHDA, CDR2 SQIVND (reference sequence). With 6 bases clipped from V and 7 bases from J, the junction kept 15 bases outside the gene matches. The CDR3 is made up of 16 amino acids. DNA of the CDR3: TGTGCCAGTAGATTCAGAGGGGGACAGGGACGCACTGGCTACACCTTC. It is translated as CASRFRGGQGRTGYTF.

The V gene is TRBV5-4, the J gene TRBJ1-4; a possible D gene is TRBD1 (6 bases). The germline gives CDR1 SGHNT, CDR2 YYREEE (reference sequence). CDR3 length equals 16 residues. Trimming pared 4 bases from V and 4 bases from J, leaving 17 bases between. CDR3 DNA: TGTGCCAGCAGCCTGGCAGGGGCGGGAGATAATGAAAAACTGTTTTTT. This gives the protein CASSLAGAGDNEKLFF.

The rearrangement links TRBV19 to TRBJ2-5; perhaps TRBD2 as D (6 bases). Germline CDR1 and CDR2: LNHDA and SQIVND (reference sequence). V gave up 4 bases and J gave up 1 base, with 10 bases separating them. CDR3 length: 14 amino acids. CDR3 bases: TGTGCCAGTAGTACACTAGCTTCCCAAGAGACCCAGTACTTC. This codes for CASSTLASQETQYF.